These 5 T cell receptor beta chains came from one sample sequenced in a study of T cell responses to AZD1222 COVID-19 vaccine. Only in-frame clones appear in the TCRdb table, and some are missing; sequencing was by immunoSEQ multiplex PCR. The table includes 90,000 to 130,000 clones, approximately 86% detected once. Source: peripheral blood, taken on day 0 of AZD1222 vaccination. The receptors derive from an adult in good health.

The rearrangement links TRBV18 to TRBJ1-6; D gene unclear. Germline V lookup: CDR1 KGHSH, CDR2 LQKENI. The CDR3 contains 16 residues. Trimming cost V 5 bases and J 2 bases, with 13 bases left between them. The CDR3 loop reads CASSSSQATYNSPLHF. CDR3 sequence (DNA): TGTGCCAGCTCATCAAGCCAGGCAACCTATAATTCACCCCTCCACTTT. Full variable domain (missing parts from reference TRBV18 and TRBJ1-6): NAGVMQNPRHLVRRRGQEARLRCSPMKGHSHVYWYRQLPEEGLKFMVYLQKENIIDESGMPKERFSAEFPKEGPSILRIQQVVRGDSAAYFCASSSSQATYNSPLHFGNGTRLTVT.

V gene TRBV28 combines with J gene TRBJ1-1; D gene unclear. Germline loops: CDR1 MDHEN, CDR2 SYDVKM. Trimming left V 3 bases short and J 4 bases short, with 15 bases between. This CDR3 has 15 amino acids. CDR3 nucleotide sequence: TGTGCCAGCAGTTTCCGACACTTCCCGGGCACTGAAGCTTTCTTT. Its translation: CASSFRHFPGTEAFF.

V is TRBV27 and J is TRBJ1-6, with a weak D call TRBD1 (5 bases). V was trimmed by 0 bases and J by 4 bases, leaving 7 bases between them. The CDR3 length is 15 residues. Per the germline V gene, CDR1 is MNHEY and CDR2 is SMNVEV (reference sequence). This CDR3 is CASSLSGTYNSPLHF. The CDR3 coding sequence is TGTGCCAGCAGTTTATCGGGGACGTATAATTCACCCCTCCACTTT.

The chain employs TRBV5-4 and TRBJ1-2, with 12 bases identical to TRBD1. V shed 4 bases, J shed 0 bases, and the junction held 7 bases outside the gene matches. The CDR3 totals 17 residues. Germline values: CDR1 SGHNT, CDR2 YYREEE (reference sequence). Written as DNA, the CDR3 is TGTGCCAGCAGCCCCCGGGACAGGGGGCCACCTAACTATGGCTACACCTTC. It is translated as CASSPRDRGPPNYGYTF. The full variable domain, rest sourced from reference TRBV5-4 and TRBJ1-2, is ETGVTQSPTHLIKTRGQQVTLRCSSQSGHNTVSWYQQALGQGPQFIFQYYREEENGRGNFPPRFSGLQFPNYSSELNVNALELDDSALYLCASSPRDRGPPNYGYTFGSGTRLTVV.

The chain employs TRBV7-7 and TRBJ2-7; 8 bases map to TRBD1. The CDR3 loop spans 13 amino acids. V shed 1 base and J 6 bases; nucleotides not matched to a gene: 2. Germline-derived CDR1 and CDR2 are SSHAT and FNYEAQ (reference sequence). DNA for the CDR3: TGTGCCAGCAGCTTAGAAGACAGGGGCGAGCAGTACTTC. It is translated as CASSLEDRGEQYF.